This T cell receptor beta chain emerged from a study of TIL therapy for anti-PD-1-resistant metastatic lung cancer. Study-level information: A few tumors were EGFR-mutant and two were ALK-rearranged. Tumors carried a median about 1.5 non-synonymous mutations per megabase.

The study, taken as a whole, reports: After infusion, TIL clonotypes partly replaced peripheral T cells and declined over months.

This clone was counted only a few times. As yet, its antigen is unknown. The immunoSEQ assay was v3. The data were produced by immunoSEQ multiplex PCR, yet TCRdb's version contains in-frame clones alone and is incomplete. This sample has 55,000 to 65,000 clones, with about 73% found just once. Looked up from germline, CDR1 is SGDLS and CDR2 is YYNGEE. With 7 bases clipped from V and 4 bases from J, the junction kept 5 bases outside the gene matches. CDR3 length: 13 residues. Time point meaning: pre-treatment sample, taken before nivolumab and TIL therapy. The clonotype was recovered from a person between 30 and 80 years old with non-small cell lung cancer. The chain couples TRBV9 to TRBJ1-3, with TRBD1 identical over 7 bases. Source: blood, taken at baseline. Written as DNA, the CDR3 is TGTGCCAGCGCCAGGGGGGACGGAAACACCATATATTTT. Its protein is CASARGDGNTIYF.